The 15 T cell receptor beta chains given below trace back to one sample, sequenced in a study of identical twins. TCRdb recomputed calls from the 5' RACE reads with MiXCR, one row per CDR3 protein. Of about 340,000 distinct CDR3 sequences in the sample, approximately 10% were seen once. The sequencing input was naive T cells sorted from blood. These TCRs come from a woman between 50 and 59 years old in good health.

V is TRBV25-1 and J is TRBJ2-7; D gene uncertain. The V and J ends lost 3 bases and 0 bases respectively, with 9 bases between them. This CDR3 is built from 14 residues. Germline-derived CDR1 and CDR2 are MGHDK and SYGVNS. CDR3 DNA sequence: TGTGCCAGCAGTGACCACCCCCACTCCTACGAGCAGTACTTC. Translated: CASSDHPHSYEQYF.

The chain employs TRBV5-1 and TRBJ2-1; a weak D match, TRBD2 (5 bases). The CDR3 consists of 14 residues. In germline, CDR1 is SGHRS, CDR2 YFSETQ. Trimming cost V 4 bases and J 7 bases, with 15 bases left between them. This chain's CDR3 is CASSPGSERNEQFF. CDR3 in DNA: TGCGCCAGCAGCCCGGGAAGTGAAAGGAATGAGCAGTTCTTC.

V gene TRBV5-1 combines with J gene TRBJ2-5, with a possible D match to TRBD1 (6 bases). The CDR3 is made up of 14 amino acids. Germline CDR1 SGHRS, CDR2 YFSETQ. With 0 bases removed from V and 0 bases from J, the gap between germline ends came to 6 bases. The CDR3 DNA reads TGCGCCAGCAGCTTGGCAGGGGACCAAGAGACCCAGTACTTC. It encodes CASSLAGDQETQYF.

The rearrangement joins TRBV7-2 to TRBJ2-7; 11 bases line up with TRBD1. Per germline, CDR1 SGHTA and CDR2 FQGNSA. The CDR3 runs 14 residues. The ends lost 5 bases at V and 5 bases at J; junction bases unmatched: 5. The CDR3 sequence is CASSADRGLNEQYV. The DNA of the CDR3 is TGTGCCAGCAGCGCGGACAGGGGGCTAAACGAGCAGTACGTC.

This clonotype was seen ten or more times. This chain links TRBV29-1 with TRBJ2-1, with 7 bases identical to TRBD1. The germline V gene encodes CDR1 SQVTM and CDR2 ANQGSEA. With V trimmed by 4 bases and J by 4 bases, 1 base remained unmatched. This CDR3 is built from 12 residues. CDR3 region: CSVGQGYNEQFF. The CDR3 DNA reads as TGCAGCGTTGGACAGGGTTACAATGAGCAGTTCTTC.

The rearrangement joins TRBV27 to TRBJ1-1; the D is unclear. V was cut by 3 bases and J by 5 bases, with 13 bases left in between. The germline V gene has CDR1 MNHEY and CDR2 SMNVEV (reference sequence). The CDR3 runs to 14 residues. CDR3 sequence: CASSFLRGETEAFF. As DNA, the CDR3 is TGTGCCAGCAGTTTCCTCAGAGGCGAAACTGAAGCTTTCTTT.

Ten or more counts support this clonotype. V usage is TRBV21-1 and J usage is TRBJ2-3; the table's D call TRBD1 went unverified against the DNA. TRBV21-1 is termed a pseudogene. The CDR3 runs 17 residues. The CDR3 nucleotides read TGTGCCAGCAGCAAATGCCCGATAGCGCGCCCCACAGATACGCAGTATTTT. This encodes CASSKCPIARPTDTQYF.

The V gene is TRBV12-3 or TRBV12-4, the J gene TRBJ1-1; D is unresolved. The CDR3 is 15 residues long. V was cut by 1 base and J by 3 bases, with 12 bases left in between. The CDR3 sequence is CASSLVMAGHTEAFF. The CDR3 DNA is TGTGCCAGCAGTTTAGTGATGGCAGGCCACACTGAAGCTTTCTTT.

In its sample, this clonotype was seen a few times. The V call is TRBV12-5, the J call TRBJ2-7; the D gene is possibly TRBD1 (5 bases). This CDR3 contains 23 residues. With 8 bases removed from V and 0 bases from J, the gap between germline ends came to 41 bases. CDR1 is LGHNT, CDR2 FRNRAP, per germline. The chain's CDR3 is CASCLIQGWGILGSLKSSYEQYF. CDR3 in DNA: TGTGCTAGTTGCTTGATCCAGGGATGGGGAATCCTGGGTTCTCTTAAAAGCTCCTACGAGCAGTACTTC.

This clonotype came up many times. This rearrangement joins TRBV5-1 to TRBJ2-5, with 10 bases matching TRBD2. Germline V gene lookup returns CDR1 SGHRS and CDR2 YFSETQ. Trimming cost V 3 bases and J 5 bases; bases outside gene matches: 4. CDR3 length: 14 amino acids. CDR3 coding DNA: TGCGCCAGCAGCTCTGGGACTAGCGCGGAGACCCAGTACTTC. Translating gives CASSSGTSAETQYF.

This clonotype was seen many times. The chain has TRBV7-2 and TRBJ2-1, with 9 bases that match TRBD2. V was pared by 4 bases and J by 3 bases, with 7 bases of the junction left unmatched. The germline V gene has CDR1 SGHTA and CDR2 FQGNSA. There are 16 residues in the CDR3. The CDR3 sequence: CASSSRRSGSYNEQFF. The DNA of the CDR3 is TGTGCCAGCAGCTCCCGTCGTAGCGGGAGCTACAATGAGCAGTTCTTC.

This clonotype has just a few counts. V gene TRBV11-2 combines with J gene TRBJ2-1; 12 bases agree with TRBD2. V dropped 0 bases and J dropped 6; count of bases not matched to a gene: 9. CDR3 size: 18 residues. CDR1 is SGHAT, CDR2 FQNNGV, per germline. CDR3 sequence reads: CASSLDLPGTSGLNEQFF. DNA of the CDR3: TGTGCCAGCAGCTTAGACCTCCCCGGGACTAGCGGGCTCAATGAGCAGTTCTTC.

The rearrangement joins TRBV5-1 to TRBJ2-1; TRBD2 matches at 10 bases. Unmatched junction bases numbered 12, after V lost 4 bases and J lost 5 bases. The CDR3 contains 17 residues. Germline-derived CDR1 and CDR2 are SGHRS and YFSETQ. Here the CDR3 reads CASSPPKLAGNDNEQFF. The CDR3 DNA is TGCGCCAGCAGCCCACCAAAACTAGCGGGAAATGACAATGAGCAGTTCTTC.

This clonotype turned up a few times. The DNA for the CDR3 is TGTGCCATCAACAGGCCGAGGAACACAGATACGCAGTATTTT. This gives the protein CAINRPRNTDTQYF. This rearrangement joins TRBV10-3 to TRBJ2-3; TRBD1 is a possible D gene (5 bases). Trimming stripped 7 bases from V and 2 bases from J, with 13 bases between. The length of the CDR3 is 14 residues. Germline CDR1 ENHRY, CDR2 SYGVKD.

This clonotype has a handful of counts. The rearrangement joins TRBV20-1 to TRBJ2-4; 10 bases align to TRBD1. The trim removed 3 bases at V and 4 bases at J, leaving 6 bases unmatched. Germline V gives CDR1 DFQATT, CDR2 SNEGSKA (reference sequence). The CDR3 has 15 amino acids. CDR3 amino acids: CSASVGQGSKNIQYF. The CDR3 nucleotides are TGCAGTGCTAGTGTGGGACAGGGGAGTAAAAACATTCAGTACTTC.